This passage covers 19 T cell receptor beta chains from one sample sequenced in a study of blood T cell repertoires in COVID-19. Clones were read by immunoSEQ multiplex PCR, and TCRdb kept only the in-frame ones, dropping some. Of fewer than 250,000 clones listed, about four fifths are singletons. What was sequenced was peripheral blood. These TCRs come from a man in his fifties or sixties with acute or convalescent COVID-19.

The chain couples TRBV7-9 to TRBJ1-1; 9 nucleotides line up with TRBD1. The CDR3 sequence is 16 residues long. Germline assignment: CDR1 SEHNR and CDR2 FQNEAQ (reference sequence). The V gene end was trimmed by 6 bases and the J gene end by 0 bases; junction bases not matched to a gene: 8. CDR3 coding DNA: TGTGCCAGCAGTGCGCGACAGGGGGGAATGAACACTGAAGCTTTCTTT. This codes for CASSARQGGMNTEAFF. Full variable domain (missing parts from reference TRBV7-9 and TRBJ1-1): DTGVSQNPRHKITKRGQNVTFRCDPISEHNRLYWYRQTLGQGPEFLTYFQNEAQLEKSRLLSDRFSAERPKGSFSTLEIQRTEQGDSAMYLCASSARQGGMNTEAFFGQGTRLTVV.

The chain combines TRBV9 with TRBJ2-1; 9 nucleotides align to TRBD1. Germline-derived CDR1 and CDR2 are SGDLS and YYNGEE. This CDR3 region has 13 residues. Trimming cost V 3 bases and J 11 bases; bases outside gene matches: 6. In DNA form, the CDR3 reads TGTGCCAGCAGCGCCACAGGGGGCAGCAAGCAGTTCTTC. This gives the protein CASSATGGSKQFF.

V usage is TRBV4-3 and J usage is TRBJ2-2, with 9 bases aligning to TRBD1. This CDR3 is 16 amino acids long. CDR1 and CDR2 (germline): LGHNA, YSLEER. V shed 0 bases, J shed 4 bases, and the junction held 3 bases outside the gene matches. The CDR3 spells CASSQEKTGGTGELFF. CDR3 DNA: TGCGCCAGCAGCCAAGAAAAGACAGGGGGCACCGGGGAGCTGTTTTTT.

The chain uses TRBV6-5 and TRBJ2-7; 8 bases are shared with TRBD1. The trim removed 7 bases at V and 7 bases at J, leaving 6 bases unmatched. The germline CDR1 and CDR2 sequences are MNHEY and SVGAGI. CDR3 size: 12 residues. CDR3: CASKQGGTEQYF. The CDR3 nucleotides read TGTGCCAGCAAACAGGGGGGTACAGAGCAGTACTTC.

The chain is built from TRBV5-1 and TRBJ2-3; 7 bases are shared with TRBD2. The CDR3 is 14 amino acids. Germline lookup yields CDR1 SGHRS and CDR2 YFSETQ. Losses at the gene ends were 4 bases for V and 3 bases for J; bases not matched to a gene: 5. In DNA form, the CDR3 reads TGCGCCAGCAGCCCGGAAGCGGGGACAGATACGCAGTATTTT. It translates to CASSPEAGTDTQYF.

V gene TRBV19 combines with J gene TRBJ1-5; 9 nucleotides match TRBD1. Germline V gene lookup returns CDR1 LNHDA and CDR2 SQIVND (reference sequence). V was pared by 6 bases and J by 0 bases, with 6 bases of the junction left unmatched. The CDR3 is made up of 16 amino acids. CDR3 sequence: CASRADRGGSNQPQHF. The CDR3 bases are TGTGCCAGTAGAGCGGACAGGGGAGGTAGCAATCAGCCCCAGCATTTT.

The chain has TRBV4-1 and TRBJ2-7, with 10 positions matching TRBD1. J was trimmed by 5 bases and V by 6 bases; bases with no gene match: 10. Germline CDR1 and CDR2: MGHRA and YSYEKL. The CDR3 contains 15 residues. Here the CDR3 DNA reads TGCGCCAGCAGACGTTCCGGGACAGGGGTTGACGAGCAGTACTTC. It codes for CASRRSGTGVDEQYF.

V usage is TRBV9 and J usage is TRBJ1-4; unclear D gene. Germline V CDR1 and CDR2: SGDLS, YYNGEE. CDR3 length equals 15 residues. The V and J ends lost 4 bases and 0 bases respectively, with 10 bases between them. CDR3 bases: TGTGCCAGCAGCCTAGGCACTACAACTAATGAAAAACTGTTTTTT. Amino acid sequence: CASSLGTTTNEKLFF.

In its sample, this clone was seen a few times. This chain uses TRBV7-3 with TRBJ2-1; 11 bases match TRBD2. The germline V gene has CDR1 SGHTA and CDR2 FQGTGA. The CDR3 has 14 amino acids. J lost 6 bases, V lost 5 bases, and 3 bases had no gene match. CDR3 amino acids: CASSKLAGVNEQFF. In DNA form, the CDR3 reads TGTGCCAGCAGCAAACTAGCGGGGGTCAATGAGCAGTTCTTC.

CDR3 in amino acids: CAISVGTGGPDTQYF. The DNA of the CDR3 is TGTGCCATCAGTGTCGGGACAGGGGGCCCCGATACGCAGTATTTT. The rearrangement uses TRBV10-3 and TRBJ2-3, with 12 nucleotides matching TRBD1. Germline lookup yields CDR1 ENHRY and CDR2 SYGVKD. The V segment lost 4 bases and the J segment 6 bases; nucleotides outside the gene matches: 5. The CDR3 consists of 15 residues.

This chain links TRBV9 with TRBJ2-1, with a weak D call TRBD2 (7 bases). V gave up 4 bases and J gave up 8 bases, with 19 bases separating them. CDR3 size: 15 residues. Germline assignment: CDR1 SGDLS and CDR2 YYNGEE. The DNA for the CDR3 is TGTGCCAGCAGCACCGCGATCAAAGGGGGGGATGAGCAGTTCTTC. This codes for CASSTAIKGGDEQFF. Full variable domain (missing parts from reference TRBV9 and TRBJ2-1): DSGVTQTPKHLITATGQRVTLRCSPRSGDLSVYWYQQSLDQGLQFLIQYYNGEERAKGNILERFSAQQFPDLHSELNLSSLELGDSALYFCASSTAIKGGDEQFFGPGTRLTVL.

The chain combines TRBV2 with TRBJ1-6, with a weak D call TRBD1 (5 bases). The length of the CDR3 is 14 residues. V was shortened by 1 base and J by 9 bases, with 10 bases between the two germline ends. Germline V gene lookup returns CDR1 SNHLY and CDR2 FYNNEI. The CDR3 bases are TGTGCCAGCAGTGAAGGCAGGGTCCTTTCACCCCTCCACTTT. Translated, it gives CASSEGRVLSPLHF.

The rearrangement joins TRBV19 to TRBJ2-7; D call uncertain. This CDR3 spans 12 amino acids. Germline CDR1 reads LNHDA; CDR2 reads SQIVND (reference sequence). With 6 bases removed from V and 2 bases from J, the gap between germline ends came to 8 bases. CDR3 nucleotide sequence: TGTGCCAGTAGCGGGTTCACCTACGAGCAGTACTTC. This encodes CASSGFTYEQYF.

The chain is built from TRBV3-1 (or the pseudogene TRBV3-2) and TRBJ2-1; 10 bases agree with TRBD2. The CDR3 totals 14 residues. In germline, CDR1 is LGHDT, CDR2 YNNKEL (reference sequence). The junction had 3 bases not matched to a gene; V was cut back by 2 bases and J by 8 bases. The DNA of the CDR3 is TGTGCCAGCAGCCAACTTAGCGGGAGGCATGAGCAGTTCTTC. Translating gives CASSQLSGRHEQFF.

This clone was recorded a few times. The V and J genes are TRBV6-5 and TRBJ2-7, with a weak D call TRBD1 (6 bases). The ends were cut back, 6 bases at V and 6 bases at J, with 21 bases in the middle. The CDR3 is 15 residues long. The germline V gene has CDR1 MNHEY and CDR2 SVGAGI. The CDR3 DNA reads TGTGCCAGCAGAAGCCACAGGGTGAGATGGGGCGAGCAGTACTTC. The encoded protein is CASRSHRVRWGEQYF.

This clone was found many times. Other nucleotide sequences from this sample produce the same CDR3. The chain recombines TRBV2 with TRBJ2-7; perhaps TRBD1 as D (6 bases). The CDR3 loop spans 14 amino acids. CDR1 is SNHLY, CDR2 FYNNEI, per germline. Deletions cut 1 base from V and 0 bases from J, with 7 bases between. DNA for the CDR3: TGTGCCAGCAGTGAAGACAGGGCCTCCTACGAGCAGTACTTC. Translating gives CASSEDRASYEQYF.

The chain carries TRBV29-1 and TRBJ1-1, with D unresolved. CDR3 length: 13 amino acids. The germline V and J ends were trimmed by 7 bases and 10 bases, with 22 bases remaining between them. CDR1 SQVTM and CDR2 ANQGSEA come from the germline V gene. The CDR3 here is CSAPRSYGSRAFF. The CDR3 DNA is TGCAGCGCGCCCCGCTCATATGGGAGTCGAGCTTTCTTT.

CDR3 nucleotides: TGTGCCAGCGGGGAGACAGGGATGTATCAGCCCCAGCATTTT. The encoded protein is CASGETGMYQPQHF. V usage is TRBV2 and J usage is TRBJ1-5; 7 bases align to TRBD1. With V trimmed by 8 bases and J by 5 bases, 9 bases remained unmatched. The V gene's germline CDR1 is SNHLY and CDR2 FYNNEI. There are 14 residues in the CDR3.

The chain is built from TRBV2 and TRBJ1-1; 7 bases are a match to TRBD1. CDR1 is SNHLY, CDR2 FYNNEI, per germline. The CDR3 is 15 amino acids. V trimming: 5 bases; J trimming: 6 bases; junction bases outside the gene matches: 12. The CDR3 sequence: CASSHRDSTRSEAFF. CDR3 nucleotide sequence: TGTGCCAGCAGTCATAGGGACAGCACGAGGTCTGAAGCTTTCTTT.